These 20 T cell receptor beta chains came from one sample sequenced in a study of graft-versus-host responses after intestinal transplantation. Researchers placed approximately 200,000 CFSE-labeled responder cells in culture with approximately 200,000 irradiated, violet-dye-labeled stimulator cells. Assay used: immunoSEQ multiplex PCR; TCRdb lists only in-frame clones, some missing. The data hold tens of thousands of clones, with about 33% observed a single time. The starting material was alloreactive CD8+ T cells from a mixed lymphocyte reaction culture, obtained before intestinal transplant. Subset reported: CFSE-low proliferating T cells sorted from roughly 6-day pre-transplant mixed lymphocyte reaction (GvH or HvG direction). The receptors shown here come from a human patient who received an intestinal transplant.

The rearrangement joins TRBV4-1 to TRBJ2-1; the D gene could be TRBD1 or TRBD2 (5 bases each). Per germline, CDR1 MGHRA and CDR2 YSYEKL. CDR3 length: 18 amino acids. V lost 4 bases, J lost 2 bases, and 21 bases lay in between. CDR3 sequence: CASSLTETPGPAYNEQFF. In nucleotides, the CDR3 is TGCGCCAGCAGCCTTACTGAAACCCCGGGGCCAGCCTACAATGAGCAGTTCTTC.

This clone appeared a few times. The chain couples TRBV10-2 to TRBJ2-5, with a tentative D call TRBD2 (6 bases). The V and J ends lost 6 bases and 4 bases respectively, with 12 bases between them. The germline CDR1 and CDR2 sequences are WSHSY and SAAADI. There are 13 residues in the CDR3. In nucleotides, the CDR3 is TGCGCCAGCAGACTAGCCATGGTAGAGACCCAGTACTTC. Its translation is CASRLAMVETQYF.

This clone was seen a few times. V and J are TRBV6-4 and TRBJ2-7; D unresolved. This CDR3 contains 18 residues. Between the trimmed V and J ends, which lost 0 bases and 3 bases, there was a span of 21 bases. From germline, CDR1 is MRHNA and CDR2 SNTAGT. In DNA form, the CDR3 reads TGTGCCAGCAGTGACTCGATAGTGCTATTGGCCATACTCTACGAGCAGTACTTC. This translates into CASSDSIVLLAILYEQYF.

V is TRBV11-3 and J is TRBJ2-1, with a weak D call TRBD2 (7 bases). This CDR3 spans 14 amino acids. CDR1 SGHNT and CDR2 YENEEA come from the germline V gene. Trimming cost V 1 base and J 9 bases, with 13 bases left between them. DNA of the CDR3: TGTGCCAGCAGCTTAGGATCGGGGGGCGGTGAGCAGTTCTTC. Translation: CASSLGSGGGEQFF.

This clone occurred a few times. This rearrangement joins TRBV4-1 to TRBJ2-7; tentatively, D is TRBD1 (6 bases). The CDR3 has 16 residues. Germline V CDR1 and CDR2: MGHRA, YSYEKL. Between the trimmed V and J ends, which lost 0 bases and 0 bases, there was a span of 12 bases. Here the CDR3 reads CASSQELAGASYEQYF. In DNA form, the CDR3 reads TGCGCCAGCAGCCAAGAATTGGCAGGGGCCTCCTACGAGCAGTACTTC.

The chain uses TRBV7-9 and TRBJ2-7, with TRBD1 matching 7 bases. Germline-derived CDR1 and CDR2 are SEHNR and FQNEAQ (reference sequence). The CDR3 length is 15 residues. V shed 4 bases, J shed 0 bases, and the junction held 6 bases outside the gene matches. CDR3 loop: CASSSTGDLSYEQYF. The CDR3 DNA reads as TGTGCCAGCAGCTCAACAGGGGACCTCTCCTACGAGCAGTACTTC.

In this sample, this clone is medium-sized. The rearrangement joins TRBV6-5 to TRBJ2-1; 10 nucleotides match TRBD1. This CDR3 region has 15 residues. Trimming at V came to 4 bases and at J to 3 bases, leaving 3 bases not matched to a gene. Germline CDR1 MNHEY, CDR2 SVGAGI. CDR3 in amino acids: CASSSGTGVYNEQFF. The CDR3 nucleotides read TGTGCCAGCAGTTCCGGGACAGGGGTCTACAATGAGCAGTTCTTC.

The count of this clone is one. The CDR3 DNA reads TGTGCCAGCAGTGAAAGGGTAGGGAGGGGAGTGGCTGAAGCTTTCTTT. Protein product: CASSERVGRGVAEAFF. The gene calls are TRBV6-1 and TRBJ1-1; perhaps TRBD1 as D (5 bases). This CDR3 comprises 16 residues. From germline, CDR1 is MNHNS and CDR2 SASEGT. V was clipped by 2 bases and J by 6 bases, with 19 bases between them.

The CDR3 DNA reads TGTGCCAGCAGCTTGGGCGAGAGGGAGCAGTACTTC. Amino acids: CASSLGEREQYF. The chain combines TRBV7-6 with TRBJ2-7; the D is unclear. V dropped 3 bases and J dropped 7 bases, with 10 bases sitting between them. In germline, CDR1 is SGHVS, CDR2 FNYEAQ. The CDR3 totals 12 residues.

There are a few counts of this clone. The chain employs TRBV30 and TRBJ2-7; D might be TRBD1 or TRBD2, each matching 5 bases. Between the trimmed V and J ends, which lost 3 bases and 7 bases, there was a span of 16 bases. The CDR3 loop spans 13 amino acids. The V gene's germline CDR1 is GTSNPN and CDR2 SVGIG (reference sequence). CDR3 nucleotide sequence: TGTGCCTGGAGGGACATATCGGGGTGGGAGCAGTACTTC. This sequence encodes CAWRDISGWEQYF.

In its sample, this clone was seen a few times. The chain combines TRBV28 with TRBJ2-7, with TRBD2 matching 16 bases. Germline lookup yields CDR1 MDHEN and CDR2 SYDVKM. This CDR3 has 14 amino acids. V gave up 11 bases and J gave up 4 bases; unmatched junction bases: 5. CDR3 in DNA: TGTGCCGCGGGACTAGCGGGAGGGGAGTACGAGCAGTACTTC. Residues: CAAGLAGGEYEQYF.

DNA of the CDR3: TGTGCCAGCAGCCACCGGGACAGCCCCTACGAGCAGTACTTC. Protein: CASSHRDSPYEQYF. The chain employs TRBV5-4 and TRBJ2-7, with TRBD1 matching over 7 bases. The CDR3 length is 14 residues. Per the germline V gene, CDR1 is SGHNT and CDR2 is YYREEE (reference sequence). V shed 4 bases and J 2 bases; nucleotides not matched to a gene: 6.

The V call is TRBV7-1, the J call TRBJ2-7; possibly TRBD2 for D (5 bases). TRBV7-1 is flagged as an ORF with uncertain function. Deletions cut 3 bases from V and 2 bases from J, with 17 bases between. This CDR3 has 16 residues. CDR3 region: CASSSSASRRAYEQYF. DNA of the CDR3: TGTGCCAGCAGCTCCTCCGCTAGCAGGCGGGCCTACGAGCAGTACTTC.

In this sample, this clone turned up a few times. V is TRBV7-9 and J is TRBJ2-1, with 7 positions matching TRBD2. Germline CDR1 SEHNR, CDR2 FQNEAQ (reference sequence). This CDR3 region has 12 residues. Trimming cost V 1 base and J 9 bases; bases outside gene matches: 0. The CDR3 DNA reads as TGTGCCAGCAGCTTAGGCGGGGGTGAGCAGTTCTTC. This codes for CASSLGGGEQFF. The whole variable domain, remainder taken from reference TRBV7-9 and TRBJ2-1, is DTGVSQNPRHKITKRGQNVTFRCDPISEHNRLYWYRQTLGQGPEFLTYFQNEAQLEKSRLLSDRFSAERPKGSFSTLEIQRTEQGDSAMYLCASSLGGGEQFFGPGTRLTVL.

This clone was seen a handful of times. V is TRBV4-3 and J is TRBJ1-6; perhaps TRBD1 as D (6 bases). This CDR3 has 16 residues. The germline V gene has CDR1 LGHNA and CDR2 YSLEER. V gave up 4 bases and J gave up 7 bases, with 17 bases separating them. CDR3 coding DNA: TGCGCCAGCAGCCGAGGAGGGGGGCTTGGGAATTCACCCCTCCACTTT. Amino acids: CASSRGGGLGNSPLHF.

V is TRBV5-4 and J is TRBJ1-1, with 7 bases that match TRBD1. The ends lost 4 bases at V and 3 bases at J; junction bases unmatched: 6. The CDR3 totals 14 residues. Per germline, CDR1 SGHNT and CDR2 YYREEE (reference sequence). Here the CDR3 reads CASSQFTGDTEAFF. CDR3 DNA sequence: TGTGCCAGCAGCCAGTTTACAGGGGACACTGAAGCTTTCTTT.

V and J are TRBV10-3 and TRBJ1-2; possible D gene TRBD1, 6 bases. V was cut by 6 bases and J by 7 bases, with 18 bases left in between. CDR1 and CDR2 from the germline V gene are ENHRY and SYGVKD. The CDR3 is 14 amino acids. For the CDR3, the DNA is TGTGCCATCAGGGGGGGCAGGGCCCTCGGTGGCTACACCTTC. Residues: CAIRGGRALGGYTF.

The chain recombines TRBV11-2 with TRBJ1-2, with a tentative D call TRBD1 (5 bases). Germline CDR1 and CDR2: SGHAT and FQNNGV. V lost 7 bases and J lost 6, with 21 bases in between. CDR3 size: 15 residues. The CDR3 DNA reads as TGTGCCAGCACCCCATCCTACGGGACGGCAAATGGCTACACCTTC. It encodes CASTPSYGTANGYTF.

The genes are TRBV29-1 and TRBJ2-7; no clear D. V was clipped by 1 base and J by 2 bases, with 9 bases between them. The germline CDR1 and CDR2 sequences are SQVTM and ANQGSEA. This CDR3 has 13 residues. This chain's CDR3 is CSVEVGQPYEQYF. The CDR3 bases are TGCAGCGTTGAAGTCGGGCAGCCCTACGAGCAGTACTTC.

This clone has a handful of counts. The chain uses TRBV2 and TRBJ2-7; 7 nucleotides align to TRBD1. This CDR3 has 15 amino acids. The ends lost 1 base at V and 2 bases at J; junction bases unmatched: 5. Per germline, CDR1 SNHLY and CDR2 FYNNEI. The DNA of the CDR3 is TGTGCCAGCAGTGAAGAACCTGGGACAGCCTACGAGCAGTACTTC. It translates to CASSEEPGTAYEQYF.